This T cell receptor beta chain was retrieved from a study of shared clonotypes between healthy human individuals. Findings of the study overall: Clonotype sharing across several donors was observed for around 5% of naive CD4 clonotypes. Generally, naive subsets (rather than memory subsets) showed larger estimated richness.

The data were produced by immunoSEQ multiplex PCR, yet TCRdb's version contains in-frame clones alone and is incomplete. The sample shows approximately 2,000,000 clones, 85% to 95% of them seen only once. On this clone: Antigen specificity is unknown.

With 3 bases removed from V and 4 bases from J, the gap between germline ends came to 17 bases. Germline-derived CDR1 and CDR2 are SGHDT and YYEEEE. The CDR3 contains 15 residues. CD4+ cell separation produced CD45RA+ naive and CD45RA-negative memory subsets. This chain links TRBV5-6 with TRBJ2-7; a weak D match, TRBD1 (6 bases). Sequenced input: naive CD4+ T cells from PBMCs. The subset: CD45RA+ positively selected. The TCR originated in a man aged 18 to 35 in good health. Some clones in this sample may be carry-over from other donors' samples. The CDR3 is CASSSRQVIKYEQYF. The CDR3 nucleotides are TGTGCCAGCAGCTCGAGACAGGTGATAAAATACGAGCAGTACTTC.